What follows are 23 T cell receptor beta chains derived from one specimen sequenced in a study of T cell changes during pregnancy in multiple sclerosis. Generated by immunoSEQ multiplex PCR, the TCRdb table keeps only in-frame clones and is missing some. The sample has about 79,000 clones, over 80% seen once. The sequences come from CD4+ T cells from peripheral blood mononuclear cells, collected in the second trimester of pregnancy. The receptors derive from a female donor with multiple sclerosis, enrolled in a pregnancy study.

The chain combines TRBV6-4 with TRBJ1-2, with 9 nucleotides matching TRBD1. V lost 6 bases and J lost 4; bases outside the gene matches: 12. The germline V gene has CDR1 MRHNA and CDR2 SNTAGT. The CDR3 extends over 16 amino acids. The CDR3 reads CASSASRTGDIYGYTF. CDR3 in DNA: TGTGCCAGCAGCGCCAGTCGGACAGGGGATATCTATGGCTACACCTTC.

The chain has TRBV7-2 and TRBJ2-1; weak D call: TRBD2 (6 bases). Germline values: CDR1 SGHTA, CDR2 FQGNSA. Trimming removed 2 bases at V and 3 bases at J, with 8 bases between. The CDR3 is 14 residues long. The CDR3 bases are TGTGCCAGCAGCTTAAGGACTAACTACAATGAGCAGTTCTTC. Protein sequence: CASSLRTNYNEQFF.

The J gene is TRBJ2-7, the V gene TRBV7-9, with 13 bases aligning to TRBD2. V was pared by 5 bases and J by 4 bases, with 8 bases of the junction left unmatched. This CDR3 contains 16 residues. The germline V gene has CDR1 SEHNR and CDR2 FQNEAQ (reference sequence). In nucleotides, the CDR3 is TGTGCCAGCAGCCTAAGGACTAGCGGGAGTTCTTACGAGCAGTACTTC. Its translation: CASSLRTSGSSYEQYF.

This chain joins TRBV7-9 and TRBJ2-7; 11 nucleotides line up with TRBD2. The germline gives CDR1 SEHNR, CDR2 FQNEAQ (reference sequence). There are 16 residues in the CDR3. With V trimmed by 0 bases and J by 1 base, 2 bases remained unmatched. The CDR3 nucleotides are TGTGCCAGCAGCTTAGCGGGACTAGCGGATTCCTACGAGCAGTACTTC. Protein sequence: CASSLAGLADSYEQYF.

The chain carries TRBV2 and TRBJ1-2; D not certain. CDR3 size: 11 residues. V was trimmed by 7 bases and J by 5 bases, leaving 8 bases between them. Per germline, CDR1 SNHLY and CDR2 FYNNEI. CDR3 residues: CASTTEYGYTF. CDR3 DNA sequence: TGTGCCAGCACCACAGAATATGGCTACACCTTC. The full variable domain, in which reference TRBV2 and TRBJ1-2 provide the parts outside the CDR3, is EPEVTQTPSHQVTQMGQEVILRCVPISNHLYFYWYRQILGQKVEFLVSFYNNEISEKSEIFDDQFSVERPDGSNFTLKIRSTKLEDSAMYFCASTTEYGYTFGSGTRLTVV.

This chain joins TRBV10-1 and TRBJ2-5; 12 bases agree with TRBD2. After removal of 4 bases from V and 6 bases from J, the junction contained 15 bases not matched to a gene. Germline lookup yields CDR1 WNHNN and CDR2 SYGVQD (reference sequence). The CDR3 extends over 18 amino acids. The CDR3 spells CASSVPSGRVIIGQTQYF. The CDR3 DNA reads TGCGCCAGCAGTGTTCCTAGCGGGAGGGTCATTATCGGGCAGACCCAGTACTTC.

The chain uses TRBV7-3 and TRBJ2-7, with 8 bases that match TRBD1. Losses at the gene ends were 6 bases for V and 5 bases for J; bases not matched to a gene: 9. CDR3 length: 14 residues. Germline assignment: CDR1 SGHTA and CDR2 FQGTGA. CDR3 sequence reads: CASSRTGGLDEQYF. The CDR3 nucleotides read TGTGCCAGCAGTCGCACAGGGGGTCTCGACGAGCAGTACTTC. Combining the CDR3 with reference TRBV7-3 and TRBJ2-7 gives the whole variable domain GAGVSQTPSNKVTEKGKYVELRCDPISGHTALYWYRQSLGQGPEFLIYFQGTGAADDSGLPNDRFFAVRPEGSVSTLKIQRTERGDSAVYLCASSRTGGLDEQYFGPGTRLTVT.

The chain combines TRBV18 with TRBJ1-6; D might be TRBD1 (5 bases). Germline-derived CDR1 and CDR2 are KGHSH and LQKENI. Between the trimmed V and J ends, which lost 4 bases and 7 bases, there was a span of 11 bases. This CDR3 has 14 residues. CDR3 sequence: CASSQGGDNSPLHF. CDR3 DNA sequence: TGTGCCAGCTCACAGGGAGGGGACAATTCACCCCTCCACTTT.

This chain joins TRBV6-6 and TRBJ2-7; D might be TRBD2 (5 bases). Between the trimmed V and J ends, which lost 6 bases and 7 bases, there was a span of 16 bases. Per germline, CDR1 MNHNY and CDR2 SVGAGI (reference sequence). CDR3 length: 13 amino acids. CDR3 nucleotide sequence: TGTGCCAGCAGCACGCCCGGACTTCCAGAGCAGTACTTC. It specifies CASSTPGLPEQYF.

The chain joins TRBV30 to TRBJ2-2; 12 bases are a match to TRBD2. Germline assignment: CDR1 GTSNPN and CDR2 SVGIG (reference sequence). With V trimmed by 2 bases and J by 7 bases, 8 bases remained unmatched. This CDR3 is built from 16 residues. As DNA, the CDR3 is TGTGCCTGGAGTCGTCTAGCGGGAGGGCTTAACGGGGAGCTGTTTTTT. Its translation is CAWSRLAGGLNGELFF.

The rearrangement joins TRBV7-8 to TRBJ2-7, with D possibly being TRBD2 (5 bases). There are 19 residues in the CDR3. Looked up from germline, CDR1 is SGHVS and CDR2 is FQNEAQ. Deletions cut 3 bases from V and 1 base from J, with 25 bases between. The CDR3 coding sequence is TGTGCCAGCAGCTTCATCCCACTCAGGCGGGCACCTGGGTCCTACGAGCAGTACTTC. It yields the protein CASSFIPLRRAPGSYEQYF.

V and J are TRBV5-8 and TRBJ1-4; D is uncertain. Trimming removed 6 bases from V and 7 bases from J, with 16 bases in between. Germline V CDR1 and CDR2: SGHTS, YDEGEE. This CDR3 region has 14 residues. CDR3 sequence (DNA): TGTGCCAGCATCCCCAGAGGTCGGTCTGAAAAACTGTTTTTT. This sequence encodes CASIPRGRSEKLFF.

The chain has TRBV7-2 and TRBJ2-7, with no clear D. The CDR3 covers 14 residues. V was clipped by 2 bases and J by 7 bases, with 15 bases between them. Looked up from germline, CDR1 is SGHTA and CDR2 is FQGNSA. For the CDR3, the DNA is TGTGCCAGCAGCTTAAATGGCCGCCGCTTTGAGCAGTACTTC. Translated, it gives CASSLNGRRFEQYF.

This chain uses TRBV4-2 with TRBJ2-3; 7 bases line up with TRBD2. Germline V gene sequence: CDR1 LGHNA, CDR2 YNFKEQ. V shed 4 bases, J shed 1 base, and the junction held 2 bases outside the gene matches. The CDR3 totals 14 residues. The CDR3 coding sequence is TGTGCCAGCAGCCGGGACTATGGCACAGATACGCAGTATTTT. Residues: CASSRDYGTDTQYF.

The chain recombines TRBV11-2 with TRBJ2-3; a possible D gene is TRBD1 (6 bases). Germline V gene data show CDR1 as SGHAT and CDR2 as FQNNGV. The V end lost 5 bases, the J end lost 4 bases, and 10 bases lay between the germline ends. There are 13 residues in the CDR3. Here the CDR3 DNA reads TGTGCCAGCAGCCGCAGGGGCCCAGATACGCAGTATTTT. Its protein product is CASSRRGPDTQYF.

The V gene is TRBV29-1, the J gene TRBJ2-1, with TRBD1 matching over 8 bases. CDR3 size: 15 residues. Germline CDR1 and CDR2: SQVTM and ANQGSEA. The ends lost 0 bases at V and 8 bases at J; junction bases unmatched: 9. The chain's CDR3 is CSVEDGQGAVYEQFF. As DNA, the CDR3 is TGCAGCGTTGAAGATGGGCAGGGGGCGGTTTATGAGCAGTTCTTC.

The chain joins TRBV9 to TRBJ2-3, with unresolved D. The CDR3 sequence is 13 residues long. V gave up 1 base and J gave up 1 base, with 4 bases separating them. Germline CDR1 and CDR2: SGDLS and YYNGEE. The CDR3: CASSVQGTDTQYF. DNA of the CDR3: TGTGCCAGCAGCGTACAGGGCACAGATACGCAGTATTTT.

The chain employs TRBV6-4 and TRBJ2-2; D not resolved. V dropped 2 bases and J dropped 6 bases, with 13 bases sitting between them. The CDR3 consists of 15 residues. Germline V CDR1 and CDR2: MRHNA, SNTAGT. The CDR3 sequence is CASSDRPAAPGELFF. The CDR3 bases are TGTGCCAGCAGTGACCGTCCCGCGGCCCCCGGGGAGCTGTTTTTT.

A few counts support this clone. The CDR3 DNA reads TGCGCCAGCAGCCCCTGGACAGGGACTTACAATGAGCAGTTCTTC. It translates to CASSPWTGTYNEQFF. The chain links TRBV4-1 to TRBJ2-1; 8 bases agree with TRBD1. The CDR3 has 15 residues. With 4 bases clipped from V and 4 bases from J, the junction kept 6 bases outside the gene matches. Germline V lookup: CDR1 MGHRA, CDR2 YSYEKL.

The chain couples TRBV19 to TRBJ2-1; perhaps TRBD1 as D (5 bases). The CDR3 covers 15 residues. Germline values: CDR1 LNHDA, CDR2 SQIVND (reference sequence). V lost 2 bases and J 6 bases, leaving 14 bases between the germline ends. CDR3 in amino acids: CASSIYRKGVNEQFF. For the CDR3, the DNA is TGTGCCAGTAGTATATATCGAAAAGGGGTCAATGAGCAGTTCTTC.

This clone has a single count. The chain joins TRBV5-1 to TRBJ2-1; 11 bases map to TRBD2. CDR3 length equals 19 residues. Trimming cost V 0 bases and J 3 bases; bases outside gene matches: 11. CDR1 is SGHRS, CDR2 YFSETQ, per germline. The CDR3 DNA is TGCGCCAGCAGCTTGGCCGGCGGGACTAGCGGCTTCCACTACAATGAGCAGTTCTTC. It is translated as CASSLAGGTSGFHYNEQFF.

CDR3 region: CASSVGGTGILNIQYF. Written as DNA, the CDR3 is TGTGCCAGCAGCGTAGGAGGGACAGGGATCTTAAACATTCAGTACTTC. The gene calls are TRBV9 and TRBJ2-4; 9 nucleotides match TRBD1. This CDR3 has 16 amino acids. Germline values: CDR1 SGDLS, CDR2 YYNGEE. Trimming took 0 bases from V and 6 from J; bases not matched to a gene: 7.

The rearrangement links TRBV4-1 to TRBJ2-1; TRBD2 agrees at 10 bases. The germline V gene has CDR1 MGHRA and CDR2 YSYEKL. V dropped 1 base and J dropped 3; count of bases not matched to a gene: 9. The CDR3 covers 18 residues. CDR3: CASSQGAGGPWSYNEQFF. The CDR3 DNA follows: TGCGCCAGCAGCCAAGGAGCGGGAGGGCCGTGGAGCTACAATGAGCAGTTCTTC.